Presented here are 24 T cell receptor beta chains from one specimen sequenced in a study of T cell repertoires in cytomegalovirus infection. MiXCR, run by TCRdb on the reads, gives a single entry per CDR3 protein. The sample holds some 600,000 distinct CDR3 sequences, 24% seen once. Sequenced sample: CD8+ T cells from PBMCs. The receptor source for this set is a human donor in good health (CMV status not recorded). Some clones in this sample may be carry-over from other donors' samples.

This clonotype was recorded many times. DNA of the CDR3: TGTGCCAGCAGATCCGGGACAGAGAACACCGGGGAGCTGTTTTTT. Translating gives CASRSGTENTGELFF. This chain joins TRBV6-1 and TRBJ2-2, with 7 bases identical to TRBD1. Germline CDR1 MNHNS, CDR2 SASEGT. Unmatched junction bases numbered 5, after V lost 6 bases and J lost 1 base. The CDR3 is made up of 15 amino acids.

Ten or more counts support this clonotype. The chain has TRBV20-1 and TRBJ2-6, with unresolved D. This CDR3 has 14 amino acids. V lost 4 bases, J lost 1 base, and 8 bases lay in between. Germline CDR1 and CDR2: DFQATT and SNEGSKA (reference sequence). The CDR3 loop reads CSAIVMSGANVLTF. The CDR3 DNA follows: TGCAGTGCTATTGTAATGTCTGGGGCCAACGTCCTGACTTTC.

This clonotype was found a few times. The CDR3 coding sequence is TGTGCCAGCAGTACAGCACCTTGGCTAGATGGCAATGAGCAGTTCTTC. It translates to CASSTAPWLDGNEQFF. This rearrangement joins TRBV28 to TRBJ2-1; D unclear. V was cut by 5 bases and J by 6 bases, with 20 bases left in between. This CDR3 has 16 amino acids. The germline CDR1 and CDR2 sequences are MDHEN and SYDVKM.

This clonotype was observed many times. As DNA, the CDR3 is TGCGCCAGCAGCCAAGTCGCCCTAGCGGGGGGGCCAGCGACAGATACGCAGTATTTT. Its protein is CASSQVALAGGPATDTQYF. The V call is TRBV4-1, the J call TRBJ2-3; TRBD2 agrees at 12 bases. V lost 1 base, J lost 3 bases, and 11 bases stayed unmatched. The germline V gene has CDR1 MGHRA and CDR2 YSYEKL. The CDR3 contains 19 residues.

The table lists this clonotype with many counts. This sequence joins TRBV7-9 and TRBJ2-7; D might be TRBD1 or TRBD2, each matching 5 bases. Trimming left V 5 bases short and J 2 bases short, with 16 bases between. The germline V gene encodes CDR1 SEHNR and CDR2 FQNEAQ (reference sequence). CDR3 size: 15 residues. CDR3 nucleotide sequence: TGTGCCAGCAGCCGAACCGGGACGGTTCCCTACGAGCAGTACGTC. As protein: CASSRTGTVPYEQYV.

This clonotype was seen a few times. The gene calls are TRBV4-1 and TRBJ1-1; D ambiguous. The CDR3 has 15 amino acids. The germline V gene has CDR1 MGHRA and CDR2 YSYEKL. Trimming stripped 1 base from V and 3 bases from J, with 12 bases between. The CDR3 spells CASSQVGEGHTEAFF. The DNA for the CDR3 is TGCGCCAGCAGCCAAGTCGGGGAAGGACACACTGAAGCTTTCTTT.

Only a few counts were recorded for this clonotype. This chain joins TRBV25-1 and TRBJ2-7; D might be TRBD1 or TRBD2, each matching 6 bases. The V end lost 0 bases, the J end lost 5 bases, and 17 bases lay between the germline ends. The germline V gene has CDR1 MGHDK and CDR2 SYGVNS. The CDR3 contains 16 residues. The CDR3 sequence is CASSEYFDGGKNEQYF. In nucleotides, the CDR3 is TGTGCCAGCAGTGAATACTTTGACGGGGGCAAGAACGAGCAGTACTTC.

This clonotype was counted a few times. The CDR3 loop is CASSSGRLARYQETQYF. The CDR3 nucleotides read TGTGCCAGCAGCTCCGGCCGGCTAGCGAGGTACCAAGAGACCCAGTACTTC. J is TRBJ2-5 and V is TRBV7-9; D perhaps matches TRBD2 (6 bases). Deletions cut 4 bases from V and 0 bases from J, with 18 bases between. Germline V gene lookup returns CDR1 SEHNR and CDR2 FQNEAQ (reference sequence). The CDR3 consists of 17 residues.

This clonotype was detected only a few times. The J gene is TRBJ2-1, the V gene TRBV5-5; D is perhaps TRBD2 (6 bases). The ends were cut back, 3 bases at V and 8 bases at J, with 15 bases in the middle. CDR1 and CDR2 from the germline V gene are SGHKS and YYEKEE (reference sequence). CDR3 length: 14 residues. CDR3 protein: CASSWEVRGDEQFF. The CDR3 DNA follows: TGTGCCAGCAGCTGGGAGGTTCGGGGAGATGAGCAGTTCTTC. Using reference TRBV5-5 and TRBJ2-1 for the parts outside the CDR3, the full variable domain is DAGVTQSPTHLIKTRGQQVTLRCSPISGHKSVSWYQQVLGQGPQFIFQYYEKEERGRGNFPDRFSARQFPNYSSELNVNALLLGDSALYLCASSWEVRGDEQFFGPGTRLTVL.

This clonotype appeared a few times. V usage is TRBV7-9 and J usage is TRBJ2-2; 10 bases match TRBD2. The germline V gene encodes CDR1 SEHNR and CDR2 FQNEAQ (reference sequence). This CDR3 has 16 residues. Losses at the gene ends were 4 bases for V and 2 bases for J; bases not matched to a gene: 4. CDR3 in amino acids: CASSSASGGNTGELFF. For the CDR3, the DNA is TGTGCCAGCAGCTCGGCTAGCGGGGGAAACACCGGGGAGCTGTTTTTT. Together with reference TRBV7-9 and TRBJ2-2, the CDR3 gives the full variable domain: DTGVSQNPRHKITKRGQNVTFRCDPISEHNRLYWYRQTLGQGPEFLTYFQNEAQLEKSRLLSDRFSAERPKGSFSTLEIQRTEQGDSAMYLCASSSASGGNTGELFFGEGSRLTVL.

Concerning this clonotype: The junction shows a germline mismatch at one end, possibly a read error. The chain combines TRBV28 with TRBJ2-5, with D unclear. The CDR3 covers 13 residues. CDR1 and CDR2 (germline): MDHEN, SYDVKM. The CDR3 DNA reads as TGTGCCAGCAGCTTATCTCATGGGGAGACCCAGTACTTC. Its translation is CASSLSHGETQYF.

This clonotype was seen a few times. The chain uses TRBV7-6 and TRBJ2-1, with D perhaps matching TRBD1 (6 bases). This CDR3 has 13 residues. CDR1 SGHVS and CDR2 FNYEAQ come from the germline V gene. The V and J ends lost 3 bases and 6 bases respectively, with 9 bases between them. CDR3 sequence: CASSFGQFNEQFF. DNA of the CDR3: TGTGCCAGCAGCTTTGGACAGTTCAATGAGCAGTTCTTC. The entire variable domain, with the rest obtained from reference TRBV7-6 and TRBJ2-1, is as follows: GAGVSQSPRYKVTKRGQDVALRCDPISGHVSLYWYRQALGQGPEFLTYFNYEAQQDKSGLPNDRFSAERPEGSISTLTIQRTEQRDSAMYRCASSFGQFNEQFFGPGTRLTVL.

This clonotype was recorded a few times. This chain connects TRBV12-3 or TRBV12-4 to TRBJ2-7; D is perhaps TRBD2 (6 bases). Trimming took off 0 bases at V and 4 bases at J, with 13 bases between the two ends. This CDR3 is built from 15 residues. The CDR3 DNA is TGTGCCAGCAGTTTAGCTAGCGACGGGGGTTACGAGCAGTACTTC. This translates into CASSLASDGGYEQYF.

The chain is built from TRBV19 and TRBJ2-5; D gene ambiguous. The CDR3 is 13 amino acids. Germline loops: CDR1 LNHDA, CDR2 SQIVND (reference sequence). Trimming cost V 8 bases and J 1 base, with 11 bases left between them. This CDR3 is CASAEESQETQYF. The CDR3 DNA reads TGTGCCAGTGCCGAGGAGTCCCAAGAGACCCAGTACTTC.

This clonotype was recorded a few times. The chain employs TRBV5-5 and TRBJ2-3, with unresolved D. Germline values: CDR1 SGHKS, CDR2 YYEKEE (reference sequence). Deletions cut 0 bases from V and 5 bases from J, with 10 bases between. The CDR3 contains 14 residues. CDR3 amino acids: CASSLEGIRDTQYF. DNA for the CDR3: TGTGCCAGCAGCTTGGAAGGGATTCGAGATACGCAGTATTTT.

This clonotype has at least ten counts. The rearrangement links TRBV6-2 or TRBV6-3 to TRBJ2-5, with 9 bases matching TRBD1. The CDR3 has 15 residues. V shed 6 bases, J shed 2 bases, and the junction held 7 bases outside the gene matches. Germline assignment: CDR1 MNHEY and CDR2 SVGEGT. The DNA of the CDR3 is TGTGCCAGCAGCTCCGGGACAGGGACGCAAGAGACCCAGTACTTC. Residues: CASSSGTGTQETQYF.

This chain links TRBV7-9 with TRBJ2-3, with D maybe TRBD1 (5 bases). Trimming shortened V by 4 bases and J by 0 bases, and 11 bases separated the two germline ends. From germline, CDR1 is SEHNR and CDR2 FQNEAQ (reference sequence). This CDR3 has 15 amino acids. The CDR3, as DNA: TGTGCCAGCAGCTCTGTAGGACAAAGCACAGATACGCAGTATTTT. Protein sequence: CASSSVGQSTDTQYF.

In its sample, this clonotype was seen many times. This rearrangement joins TRBV7-9 to TRBJ2-6, with 9 bases fitting TRBD1. The CDR3 runs 17 residues. Trimming removed 5 bases from V and 3 bases from J; junction bases left unmatched: 8. Per germline, CDR1 SEHNR and CDR2 FQNEAQ (reference sequence). CDR3 nucleotides: TGTGCCAGCAGCGCCCGGGACAGGGAGAGTGGGGCCAACGTCCTGACTTTC. It yields the protein CASSARDRESGANVLTF.

This clonotype was picked up many times. The rearrangement links TRBV6-1 to TRBJ2-1, with TRBD1 matching 10 bases. Germline assignment: CDR1 MNHNS and CDR2 SASEGT. This CDR3 region has 16 residues. Trimming removed 4 bases from V and 4 bases from J; junction bases left unmatched: 7. The CDR3 reads CASSASGTGEYNEQFF. CDR3 DNA: TGTGCCAGCAGTGCTTCCGGGACAGGGGAATACAATGAGCAGTTCTTC.

The V gene is TRBV12-3 or TRBV12-4, the J gene TRBJ1-5; D is possibly TRBD1 (5 bases). CDR3 length: 13 amino acids. Deletions cut 6 bases from V and 4 bases from J, with 10 bases between. The CDR3: CASRVTVNQPQHF. For the CDR3, the DNA is TGTGCCAGCAGAGTGACAGTAAATCAGCCCCAGCATTTT.

This clonotype was counted many times. The CDR3 sequence is CASSYDRDSYEQYV. For the CDR3, the DNA is TGTGCCAGCAGTTACGACCGAGACTCCTACGAGCAGTACGTC. The chain has TRBV6-2 or TRBV6-3 and TRBJ2-7; D remains unclear. Deletions cut 2 bases from V and 0 bases from J, with 8 bases between. This CDR3 spans 14 amino acids. Germline CDR1 reads MNHEY; CDR2 reads SVGEGT.

This clonotype came up a few times. CDR3 bases: TGTGCCAGCAGCTTCCCCGGCTATGGCTACACCTTC. Its translation: CASSFPGYGYTF. The chain links TRBV7-3 to TRBJ1-2; D is unclear. The V and J ends lost 3 bases and 4 bases respectively, with 6 bases between them. The CDR3 runs 12 residues. Germline lookup yields CDR1 SGHTA and CDR2 FQGTGA.

On this clonotype: A read error is possible here, since a much larger clone lies one base away. This sequence joins TRBV4-1 and TRBJ1-1; tentative D call: TRBD1 (5 bases). This CDR3 has 15 amino acids. The germline gives CDR1 MGHRA, CDR2 YSYEKL. CDR3 DNA: TGCACCAGCAGCCAAGACGGGGGGTTCGACACTGAAGCTTTCTTT. Translation gives CTSSQDGGFDTEAFF.

This clonotype was seen at least ten times. This chain connects TRBV7-9 to TRBJ2-7; 7 bases are shared with TRBD1. Germline V lookup: CDR1 SEHNR, CDR2 FQNEAQ (reference sequence). V shed 5 bases and J 4 bases; nucleotides not matched to a gene: 11. There are 15 residues in the CDR3. CDR3: CASSPRDRARYEQYF. CDR3 DNA: TGTGCCAGCAGCCCGAGGGACAGAGCAAGGTACGAGCAGTACTTC.